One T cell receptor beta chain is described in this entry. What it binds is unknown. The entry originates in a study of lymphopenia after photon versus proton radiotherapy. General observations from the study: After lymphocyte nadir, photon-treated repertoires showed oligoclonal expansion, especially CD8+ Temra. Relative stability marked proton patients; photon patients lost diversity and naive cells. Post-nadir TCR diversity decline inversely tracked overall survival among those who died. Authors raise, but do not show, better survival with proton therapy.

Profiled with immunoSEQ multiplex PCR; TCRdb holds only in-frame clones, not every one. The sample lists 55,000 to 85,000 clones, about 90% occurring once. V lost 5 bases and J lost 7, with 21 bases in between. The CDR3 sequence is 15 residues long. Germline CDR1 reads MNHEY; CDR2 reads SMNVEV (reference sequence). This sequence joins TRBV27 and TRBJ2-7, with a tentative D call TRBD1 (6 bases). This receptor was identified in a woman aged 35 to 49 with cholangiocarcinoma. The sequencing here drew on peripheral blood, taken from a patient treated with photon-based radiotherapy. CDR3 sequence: CASSPRQVDLREQYF. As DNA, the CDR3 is TGTGCCAGCAGTCCCAGACAGGTAGATTTGAGGGAGCAGTACTTC.